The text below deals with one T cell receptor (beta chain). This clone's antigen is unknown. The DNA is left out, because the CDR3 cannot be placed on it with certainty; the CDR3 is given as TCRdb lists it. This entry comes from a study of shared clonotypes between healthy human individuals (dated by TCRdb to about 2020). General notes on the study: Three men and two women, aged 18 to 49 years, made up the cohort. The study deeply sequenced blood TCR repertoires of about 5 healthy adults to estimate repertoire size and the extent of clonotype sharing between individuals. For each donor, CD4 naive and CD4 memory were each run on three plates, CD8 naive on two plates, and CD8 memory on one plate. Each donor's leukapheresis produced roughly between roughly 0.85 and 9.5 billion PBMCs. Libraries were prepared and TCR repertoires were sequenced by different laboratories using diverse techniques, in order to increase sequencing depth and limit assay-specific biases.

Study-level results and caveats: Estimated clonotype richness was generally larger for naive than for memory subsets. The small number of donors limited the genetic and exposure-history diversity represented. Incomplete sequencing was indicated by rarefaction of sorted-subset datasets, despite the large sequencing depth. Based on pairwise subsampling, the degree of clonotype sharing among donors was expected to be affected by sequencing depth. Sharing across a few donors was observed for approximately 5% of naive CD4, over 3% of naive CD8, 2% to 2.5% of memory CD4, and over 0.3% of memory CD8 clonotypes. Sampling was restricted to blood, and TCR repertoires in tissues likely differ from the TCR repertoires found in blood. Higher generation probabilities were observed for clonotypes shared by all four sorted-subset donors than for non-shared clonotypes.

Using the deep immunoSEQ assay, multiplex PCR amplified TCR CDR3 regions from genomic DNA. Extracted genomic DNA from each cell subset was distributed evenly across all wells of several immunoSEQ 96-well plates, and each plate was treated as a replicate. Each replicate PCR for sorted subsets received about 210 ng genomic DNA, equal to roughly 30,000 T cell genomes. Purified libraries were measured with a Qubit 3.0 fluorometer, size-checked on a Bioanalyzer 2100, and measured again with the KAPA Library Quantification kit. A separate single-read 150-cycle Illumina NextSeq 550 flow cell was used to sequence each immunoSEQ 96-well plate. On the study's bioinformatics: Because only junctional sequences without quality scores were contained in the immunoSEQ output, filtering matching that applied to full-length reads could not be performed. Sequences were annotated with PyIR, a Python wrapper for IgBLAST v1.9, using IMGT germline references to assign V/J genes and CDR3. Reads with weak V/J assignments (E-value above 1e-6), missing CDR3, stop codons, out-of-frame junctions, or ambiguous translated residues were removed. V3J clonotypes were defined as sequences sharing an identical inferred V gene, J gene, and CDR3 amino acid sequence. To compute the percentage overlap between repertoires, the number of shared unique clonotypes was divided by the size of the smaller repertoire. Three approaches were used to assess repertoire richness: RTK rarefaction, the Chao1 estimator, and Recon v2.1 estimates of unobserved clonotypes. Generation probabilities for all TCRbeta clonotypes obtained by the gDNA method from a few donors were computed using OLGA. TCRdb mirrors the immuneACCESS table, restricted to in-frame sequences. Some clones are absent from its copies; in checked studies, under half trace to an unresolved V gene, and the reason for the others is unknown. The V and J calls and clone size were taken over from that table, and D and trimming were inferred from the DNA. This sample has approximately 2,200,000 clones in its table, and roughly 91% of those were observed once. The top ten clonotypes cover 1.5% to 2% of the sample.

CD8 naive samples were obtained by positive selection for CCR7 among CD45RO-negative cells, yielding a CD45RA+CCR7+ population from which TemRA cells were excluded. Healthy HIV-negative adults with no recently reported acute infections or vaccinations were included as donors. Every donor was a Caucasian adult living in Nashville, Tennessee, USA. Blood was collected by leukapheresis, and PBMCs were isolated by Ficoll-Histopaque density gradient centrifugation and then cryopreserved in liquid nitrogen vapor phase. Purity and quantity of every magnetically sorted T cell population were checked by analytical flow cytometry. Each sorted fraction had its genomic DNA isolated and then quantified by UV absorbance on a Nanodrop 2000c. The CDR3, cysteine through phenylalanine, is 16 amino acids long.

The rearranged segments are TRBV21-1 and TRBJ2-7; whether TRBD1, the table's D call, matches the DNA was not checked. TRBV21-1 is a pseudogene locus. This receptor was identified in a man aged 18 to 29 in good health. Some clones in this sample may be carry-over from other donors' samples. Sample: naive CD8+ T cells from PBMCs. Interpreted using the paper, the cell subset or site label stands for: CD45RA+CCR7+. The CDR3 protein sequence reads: CASSTFGTGSYYEQYF.